This T cell receptor beta chain was recovered during a study of T-cell reconstitution after alpha-beta-depleted transplantation in children (dated by TCRdb to the mid-2010s). General notes on the study: Using TCR repertoire profiling, the study followed T-cell immune reconstitution in a quantitative way in children after TCRalphabeta/CD19-depleted allogeneic hematopoietic cell transplantation.

Remarks on this clonotype: The specificity of this receptor is unknown. It has no much larger one-base neighbor in the sample; base qualities were not kept.

The receptor library was made with PCR. The instrument was an Illumina HiSeq 2500. TCR library preparation used molecular barcoding, with unique molecular identifiers applied to normalize quantification of the TCRbeta repertoire. TCRdb itself trimmed the public reads at Q25 with fastp, ran MiXCR and retained productive beta chains. Rows with a matching CDR3 protein are joined into one entry that keeps the most common DNA and genes. Present in this sample are about 250,000 distinct CDR3 sequences, around 25% of which were seen just once. The biggest ten clones account for about 5% of the sample. The study at large found these results: In some patients, the high TCRbeta diversity seen at day 60 was put down to recipient T cells and intrathymic progenitors that had survived conditioning. The apparently early alphabetaT-cell count recovery about two months after transplant was reportedly dependent on only several hundred rapidly expanded clones derived from non-depleted graft cells. Over subsequent months, a decline in hyperexpanded clone frequencies was noted, and after one year, T-cell counts and TCRbeta diversity were mostly ascribed to newly produced T cells.

The treatment or condition label for this specimen denotes: allogeneic hematopoietic cell transplantation with graft depleted of TCRalphabeta T cells and CD19 B cells. Transplant recipients were children who received TCRalphabeta/CD19-depleted allogeneic hematopoietic cell grafts. Measured from the cysteine to the phenylalanine, the CDR3 is 16 residues long. This entry keeps only the CDR3 DNA: 48 bases, framed from base 1. Via the germline V gene (reference sequence), CDR1 is DFQATT and CDR2 SNEGSKA. V is pared back by 5 bases and J by 0 bases, with 17 bases lying between the germline termini. The source material was PBMCs, mostly from graft donor cells, sampled 360 days after TCRalphabeta/CD19-depleted stem cell transplant. The chain was built from TRBV20-1 and TRBJ1-5; the D segment could be TRBD1, given 5 matching bases. This receptor was obtained from a female patient aged 2-10 years who had a stem cell transplant for congenital amegakaryocytic thrombocytopenia, so the T cells may come from the graft donor. In nucleotides, the sequence is TGCAGTGCTGTCGGTACAGGCCTCAATAGCAATCAGCCCCAGCATTTT. This sequence encodes CSAVGTGLNSNQPQHF.